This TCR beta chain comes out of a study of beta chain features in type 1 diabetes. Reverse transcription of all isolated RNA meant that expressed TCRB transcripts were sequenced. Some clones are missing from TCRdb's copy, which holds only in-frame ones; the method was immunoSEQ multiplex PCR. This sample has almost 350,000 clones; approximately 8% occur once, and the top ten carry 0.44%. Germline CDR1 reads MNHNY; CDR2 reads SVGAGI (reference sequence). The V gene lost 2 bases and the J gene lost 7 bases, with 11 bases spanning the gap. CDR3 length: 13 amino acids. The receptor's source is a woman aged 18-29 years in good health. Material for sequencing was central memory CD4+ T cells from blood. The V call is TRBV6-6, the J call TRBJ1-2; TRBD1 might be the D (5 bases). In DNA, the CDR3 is TGTGCCAGCAGTTACCCGGGGAGGGGTGGCTACACCTTC. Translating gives CASSYPGRGGYTF.